This T cell receptor (beta chain) was profiled in a study of cytomegalovirus exposure and HLA in healthy donors. Study-wide findings and caveats: In an earlier analysis, in 540 or so donors, most V segments appeared productive either ~90% or ~30% of the time. Later genetic work tied a missense DCLRE1C variant to beta-chain V and J trimming. Per a later analysis, HLA-associated TCR beta chains showed more clonal expansion than other, equally common TCR beta chains.

The CDR3 totals 16 residues. Germline V gene data show CDR1 as MGHDK and CDR2 as SYGVNS. Trimming cost V 1 base and J 6 bases, with 13 bases left between them. At sampling all donors were nominally healthy, likely with unrecorded immune exposures. In regard to this clone: Its target is unknown.

The study ran its PCR with 60 Vbeta and 13 Jbeta primers. Libraries were prepared by immunoSEQ multiplex PCR; TCRdb keeps only in-frame clonotypes and omits some of them. This table holds about 150,000 clones, over 70% found once. This clonotype originated in a man in his thirties or forties in good health and CMV-seropositive. The sequenced material came from PBMCs. The rearrangement links TRBV25-1 to TRBJ1-6; D may be TRBD1 (6 bases). DNA for the CDR3: TGTGCCAGCAGTGAATCCCACAGGGAGTCTAATTCACCCCTCCACTTT. Its translation: CASSESHRESNSPLHF.